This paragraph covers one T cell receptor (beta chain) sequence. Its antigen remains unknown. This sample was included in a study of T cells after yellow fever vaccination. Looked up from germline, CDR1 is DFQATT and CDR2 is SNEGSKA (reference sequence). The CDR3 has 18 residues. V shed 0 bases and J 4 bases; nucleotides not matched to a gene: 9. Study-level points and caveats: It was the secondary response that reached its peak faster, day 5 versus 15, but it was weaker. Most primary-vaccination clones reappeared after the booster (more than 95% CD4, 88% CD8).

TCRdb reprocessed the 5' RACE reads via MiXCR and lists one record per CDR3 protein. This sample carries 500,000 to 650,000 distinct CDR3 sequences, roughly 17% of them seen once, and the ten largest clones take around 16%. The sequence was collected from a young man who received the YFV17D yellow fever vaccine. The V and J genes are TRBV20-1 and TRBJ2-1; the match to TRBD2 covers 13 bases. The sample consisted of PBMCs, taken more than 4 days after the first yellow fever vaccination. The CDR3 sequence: CSARDVGTSGEAYNEQFF. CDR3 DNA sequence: TGCAGTGCTAGAGATGTCGGGACTAGCGGGGAGGCTTACAATGAGCAGTTCTTC.